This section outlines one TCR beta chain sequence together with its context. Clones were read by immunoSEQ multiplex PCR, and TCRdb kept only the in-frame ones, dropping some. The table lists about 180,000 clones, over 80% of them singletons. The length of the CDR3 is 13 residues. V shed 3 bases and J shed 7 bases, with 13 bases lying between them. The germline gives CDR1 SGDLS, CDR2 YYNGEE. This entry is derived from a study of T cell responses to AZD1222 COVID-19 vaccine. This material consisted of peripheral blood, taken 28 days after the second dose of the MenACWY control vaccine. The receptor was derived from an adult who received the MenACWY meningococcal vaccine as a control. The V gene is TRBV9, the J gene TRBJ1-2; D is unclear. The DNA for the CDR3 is TGTGCCAGCAGCGCGAGCCCCCTGGGTGGCTACACCTTC. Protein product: CASSASPLGGYTF.